This is a list of T cell receptor beta chains from one sample in a study of PD-L1 blockade in urothelial cancer. Data came from immunoSEQ multiplex PCR; TCRdb stores just in-frame clones and leaves some out. The sample lists about 17,000 clones, about 89% occurring once. This sample comprised PBMCs, obtained around atezolizumab (anti-PD-L1) treatment. Receptor source: a man between 65 and 79 years old with urothelial cancer. Both conserved end residues are part of each CDR3. Each record gives: J gene, clone size, V gene, D gene, CDR3 DNA, CDR3 protein. The D gene is left open where the match is weak. Size is stated for part of the rows, as once, few or many counts, or as a class when the clone is expanded.

J: TRBJ2-2
size: -
V: TRBV6-5
D: -
DNA: TGTGCCAGCAGTTACGAGGGAAGGGAGCTGTTTTTT
CDR3: CASSYEGRELFF

J: TRBJ1-5
size: -
V: TRBV5-5
D: TRBD1
DNA: TGTGCCAGCAGGCCCGGGACAGCTTATAGCAATCAGCCCCAGCATTTT
CDR3: CASRPGTAYSNQPQHF

J: TRBJ2-5
size: once
V: TRBV7-6
D: TRBD2
DNA: TGTGCCAGCAGCTTAGCGGGGCGGGGGGATTCGACCCAGTACTTC
CDR3: CASSLAGRGDSTQYF

J: TRBJ1-4
size: -
V: TRBV10-3
D: -
DNA: TGTGCCATCAGTGGAACGGACACCTCTAATGAAAAACTGTTTTTT
CDR3: CAISGTDTSNEKLFF

J: TRBJ1-1
size: -
V: TRBV5-1
D: -
DNA: TGCGCCAGCAGCTTGGTGGAGGGGAGGACTGAAGCTTTCTTT
CDR3: CASSLVEGRTEAFF

J: TRBJ2-5
size: -
V: TRBV7-8
D: TRBD2
DNA: TGTGCCACCGGCGGCGGGGGGGGCGCGGCGACCCAGTACTTC
CDR3: CATGGGGGAATQYF

J: TRBJ2-7
size: -
V: TRBV13
D: -
DNA: TGTGCCAGCAGCCAAGCCTCCTACGAGCAGTACTTC
CDR3: CASSQASYEQYF

J: TRBJ2-3
size: -
V: TRBV5-1
D: -
DNA: TGCGCCAGCAGCTTGACAGGTCGAGCAGATACGCAGTATTTT
CDR3: CASSLTGRADTQYF

J: TRBJ1-1
size: -
V: TRBV9
D: -
DNA: TGTGCCAGCAGCGTTGGCCGACAGAACACTGAAGCTTTCTTT
CDR3: CASSVGRQNTEAFF

J: TRBJ1-6
size: -
V: TRBV6-1
D: -
DNA: TGTGCCAGCAATCAGGGCTCCTATAATTCACCCCTCCACTTT
CDR3: CASNQGSYNSPLHF

J: TRBJ2-1
size: -
V: TRBV4-1
D: TRBD2
DNA: TGCGCCAGCAGCCAACCGGGACTAGCGAGCTCCTACAATGAGCAGTTCTTC
CDR3: CASSQPGLASSYNEQFF

J: TRBJ1-6
size: -
V: TRBV2
D: -
DNA: TGTGCCAGCAGTGAAGGGGGGGGGTATAATTCACCCCTCCACTTT
CDR3: CASSEGGGYNSPLHF

J: TRBJ2-3
size: -
V: TRBV6-1
D: -
DNA: TGTGCCAGTAGTTTACTCACAGATACGCAGTATTTT
CDR3: CASSLLTDTQYF

J: TRBJ1-3
size: -
V: TRBV13
D: -
DNA: TGTGCCAGCAGCTTAGGGAGGGTCTCGTCTGGAAACACCATATATTTT
CDR3: CASSLGRVSSGNTIYF

J: TRBJ2-7
size: -
V: TRBV6-5
D: TRBD1
DNA: TGTGCCAGCGGGGGACAGGGGGGGACCTACGAGCAGTACTTC
CDR3: CASGGQGGTYEQYF

J: TRBJ2-3
size: -
V: TRBV5-1
D: TRBD2
DNA: TGCGCCAGCAGCTCGGGGGGTACGGCAGATACGCAGTATTTT
CDR3: CASSSGGTADTQYF

J: TRBJ2-7
size: -
V: TRBV19
D: -
DNA: TGTGCCAGTAGTATAGGAGGGCGGACCTACGAGCAGTACTTC
CDR3: CASSIGGRTYEQYF

J: TRBJ2-3
size: -
V: TRBV6-6
D: -
DNA: TGTGCCAGCAGTCCGGGAAACCGACGGCAGTATTTT
CDR3: CASSPGNRRQYF